These 15 T cell receptor beta chains came from one sample sequenced in a study of T cell responses to AZD1222 COVID-19 vaccine. Profiled with immunoSEQ multiplex PCR; TCRdb holds only in-frame clones, not every one. The sample lists 150,000 to 200,000 clones; approximately 90% were seen once. The sample was peripheral blood, taken on day 0 of AZD1222 vaccination. Receptor source: an adult in good health.

The gene calls are TRBV7-9 and TRBJ2-5; 7 positions match TRBD1. There are 15 residues in the CDR3. Trimming cost V 3 bases and J 5 bases; bases outside gene matches: 9. Germline CDR1 reads SEHNR; CDR2 reads FQNEAQ (reference sequence). The CDR3 loop is CASSFRGLEYETQYF. The DNA for the CDR3 is TGTGCCAGCAGCTTTAGGGGGCTTGAGTACGAGACCCAGTACTTC. Drawing the rest from reference TRBV7-9 and TRBJ2-5, the complete variable domain is DTGVSQNPRHKITKRGQNVTFRCDPISEHNRLYWYRQTLGQGPEFLTYFQNEAQLEKSRLLSDRFSAERPKGSFSTLEIQRTEQGDSAMYLCASSFRGLEYETQYFGPGTRLLVL.

This clone appeared a single time. This rearrangement joins TRBV6-1 to TRBJ1-5; tentatively, D is TRBD1 (5 bases). V gave up 1 base and J gave up 0 bases, with 25 bases separating them. The CDR3 covers 21 residues. Germline CDR1 reads MNHNS; CDR2 reads SASEGT. As DNA, the CDR3 is TGTGCCAGCAGTGAAGTCGGGACTGTACGGCTAATACTCCATAGCAATCAGCCCCAGCATTTT. This codes for CASSEVGTVRLILHSNQPQHF.

The chain joins TRBV5-4 to TRBJ1-3, with D unclear. The V end lost 3 bases, the J end lost 0 bases, and 10 bases lay between the germline ends. Germline V CDR1 and CDR2: SGHNT, YYREEE (reference sequence). The CDR3 spans 15 residues. CDR3 nucleotides: TGTGCCAGCAGCTCTGTAGGCTTCTCTGGAAACACCATATATTTT. The encoded protein is CASSSVGFSGNTIYF.

The rearrangement joins TRBV7-2 to TRBJ1-5; D is possibly TRBD1 (6 bases). The V gene's germline CDR1 is SGHTA and CDR2 FQGNSA. This CDR3 contains 15 residues. Trimming removed 3 bases at V and 4 bases at J, with 13 bases between. The CDR3 bases are TGTGCCAGCAGCTTGGTATACACAGGGAATCAGCCCCAGCATTTT. Translation: CASSLVYTGNQPQHF.

This chain joins TRBV6-4 and TRBJ2-2, with D uncertain. This CDR3 is built from 15 residues. Germline-derived CDR1 and CDR2 are MRHNA and SNTAGT. Trimming stripped 0 bases from V and 1 base from J, with 6 bases between. CDR3 coding DNA: TGTGCCAGCAGTGACTCGGGCCTGAACACCGGGGAGCTGTTTTTT. Protein: CASSDSGLNTGELFF.

This chain's CDR3 is CASSATSGRAPETQYF. DNA for the CDR3: TGTGCCAGCAGTGCTACTAGCGGGAGGGCCCCAGAGACCCAGTACTTC. The V call is TRBV6-4, the J call TRBJ2-5; the match to TRBD2 covers 13 bases. The CDR3 spans 16 residues. The J segment lost 4 bases and the V segment lost 4 bases, leaving 6 bases of the junction unmatched. Germline V gene data show CDR1 as MRHNA and CDR2 as SNTAGT.

This chain connects TRBV20-1 to TRBJ1-5; no clear D. The CDR3 extends over 17 amino acids. V lost 3 bases and J 3 bases, leaving 21 bases between the germline ends. CDR1 and CDR2 (germline): DFQATT, SNEGSKA (reference sequence). The chain's CDR3 is CSASNWQVDGFNQPQHF. The DNA of the CDR3 is TGCAGTGCTAGTAACTGGCAGGTTGATGGTTTCAATCAGCCCCAGCATTTT.

The chain couples TRBV3-1 (or the pseudogene TRBV3-2) to TRBJ2-1; D is perhaps TRBD1 or TRBD2 (5 bases each). This CDR3 has 16 residues. Looked up from germline, CDR1 is LGHDT and CDR2 is YNNKEL (reference sequence). The ends were cut back, 4 bases at V and 2 bases at J, with 15 bases in the middle. CDR3 in amino acids: CASSPSGTATYNEQFF. The DNA of the CDR3 is TGTGCCAGCAGCCCCTCCGGGACGGCTACCTACAATGAGCAGTTCTTC.

The V call is TRBV5-6, the J call TRBJ1-2; no definite D call. CDR3 length: 17 residues. The germline V gene has CDR1 SGHDT and CDR2 YYEEEE. The V end was cut by 0 bases, the J end by 0 bases, with 15 bases between. CDR3 amino acids: CASSLGLIDPPNYGYTF. Here the CDR3 DNA reads TGTGCCAGCAGCTTGGGCTTAATAGACCCGCCTAACTATGGCTACACCTTC.

The V and J genes are TRBV28 and TRBJ1-3; no reliable D call. Germline V gene data show CDR1 as MDHEN and CDR2 as SYDVKM. V was clipped by 2 bases and J by 4 bases, with 9 bases between them. The CDR3 extends over 14 amino acids. CDR3 DNA: TGTGCCAGCAGTTTAACACTAGCCGGAAACACCATATATTTT. The encoded protein is CASSLTLAGNTIYF.

The chain carries TRBV28 and TRBJ1-1, with 8 bases that match TRBD1. The junction had 9 bases not matched to a gene; V was cut back by 4 bases and J by 5 bases. From germline, CDR1 is MDHEN and CDR2 SYDVKM. The CDR3 consists of 15 residues. The CDR3 loop is CASSSQGAAGTEAFF. CDR3 coding DNA: TGTGCCAGCAGTTCCCAGGGGGCGGCGGGGACTGAAGCTTTCTTT.

The rearrangement uses TRBV28 and TRBJ2-7, with D perhaps given as TRBD1 or TRBD2 (6 bases each). This CDR3 is built from 14 residues. V lost 3 bases and J lost 2, with 11 bases in between. Germline V lookup: CDR1 MDHEN, CDR2 SYDVKM. The DNA for the CDR3 is TGTGCCAGCAGTTTGGGGGGCGAGACCTACGAGCAGTACTTC. It codes for CASSLGGETYEQYF. Complete variable domain (other parts from reference TRBV28 and TRBJ2-7): DVKVTQSSRYLVKRTGEKVFLECVQDMDHENMFWYRQDPGLGLRLIYFSYDVKMKEKGDIPEGYSVSREKKERFSLILESASTNQTSMYLCASSLGGETYEQYFGPGTRLTVT.

This rearrangement joins TRBV7-2 to TRBJ2-7, with TRBD2 identical over 8 bases. Germline V CDR1 and CDR2: SGHTA, FQGNSA. The ends lost 5 bases at V and 3 bases at J; junction bases unmatched: 6. CDR3 length equals 14 residues. The CDR3 bases are TGTGCCAGCAGCCCGGGACTAGAGCGCTACGAGCAGTACTTC. Translation: CASSPGLERYEQYF.

The rearrangement uses TRBV27 and TRBJ1-2; D possibly corresponds to TRBD1 (5 bases). Germline loops: CDR1 MNHEY, CDR2 SMNVEV (reference sequence). V lost 5 bases to trimming and J lost 2 bases, with 12 bases between them. The length of the CDR3 is 14 residues. This CDR3 is CASSSWGGNYGYTF. The CDR3 DNA sequence: TGTGCCAGCAGTAGTTGGGGGGGAAACTATGGCTACACCTTC.

V usage is TRBV7-9 and J usage is TRBJ1-2; D call uncertain. With 0 bases removed from V and 8 bases from J, the gap between germline ends came to 16 bases. This CDR3 is built from 15 residues. The germline V gene has CDR1 SEHNR and CDR2 FQNEAQ (reference sequence). CDR3 sequence reads: CASSLAAASGSGYTF. For the CDR3, the DNA is TGTGCCAGCAGCTTAGCGGCGGCGTCGGGGTCCGGCTACACCTTC.